This TCR beta chain stems from a study of T cell repertoires in cytomegalovirus infection. Study outcomes and limitations: CMV-specific HLA-C-restricted TCR beta clonotypes dominated the ex vivo response. Cumulative frequency (of public TCR beta family members) identified carriers of CMV plus the relevant HLA.

One entry per CDR3 protein, called by TCRdb with MiXCR from the reads. The table records tens of thousands of distinct CDR3 sequences, around 33% of them present only once. Per germline, CDR1 DFQATT and CDR2 SNEGSKA (reference sequence). The CDR3 length is 12 residues. As to this clonotype: Antigen: not known.

Sequenced sample: PBMCs, sequenced either directly or after in vitro stimulation (not recorded which). The rearrangement joins TRBV20-1 to TRBJ2-3; 9 nucleotides match TRBD1. The TCR comes from a human donor in good health (CMV status not recorded). Some clones in this sample may be carry-over from other donors' samples. DNA of the CDR3: TGCAGCACGGACAGGGGCACAAGTACGCAGTATTTT. Translation gives CSTDRGTSTQYF.